This note documents a single T cell receptor (beta chain) sequence. This clonotype was counted between two and nine times. No cognate antigen has been identified for it. Base qualities are not at hand, and no much larger clone is one base apart. This entry comes from a study of blood T cells in healthy people across ages (dated by TCRdb to 2014 to 2015). Background for the entire study: In model experiments, template switching captured about one uniquely barcoded TCR beta cDNA molecule for every two T cells. To avoid experimental bias, donors of different ages were spread randomly across the sequencing lanes. Two additional independent replicas of 1 million unique cDNA reads from the same blood draw were analyzed for two donors (one aged 18 to 30 and one aged 80 or older). Donors were grouped into four age groups: young (average roughly 16 years), middle-aged (39), aged (around 62) and long-lived (less than 85). The study measured age-related changes in TCR beta repertoire diversity using deep sequencing normalized with unique cDNA molecular identifiers.

As encoded in the germline V gene, CDR1 is SGDLS while CDR2 is YYNGEE. V lost 4 bases and J lost 5 bases, and the count of bases not matched to a germline gene is 9. The CDR3 starts with the cysteine, ends with the phenylalanine, and has 15 residues. The DNA shown is the 45-base CDR3, in frame from base 1. Library preparation used 5' RACE. A second PCR of roughly 7 to 11 cycles was performed with a sample-barcoded 5' primer and a J-beta primer mix. A template-switch 5' adaptor carrying 12 random nucleotides introduced a unique molecular identifier onto each TCR beta cDNA molecule. Each sample yielded at least 3 million CDR3-containing paired-end reads. The Mint cDNA synthesis kit, primed by a TRBC-specific oligonucleotide, was used to synthesize first-strand cDNA from all RNA. Following uracil-DNA glycosylase treatment, all cDNA underwent a first 18-cycle PCR with the universal primers M1SS and BC2_uni_R. As for the authors' bioinformatics: For normalization, 1 million high-quality reads were randomly selected from each sample, with every read carrying a distinct molecular identifier. Instead of being binned into consensus sequences, reads with shared molecular identifiers were discarded. MiTCR, set to a Q25 quality threshold and the strictest error-elimination algorithm, was used for CDR3 identification, clonotype clustering and error correction. A nonparametric unseen species model using Euler transformation provided a lower-bound estimate of total TCR beta diversity. In TCRdb, the public reads were trimmed at Q25 with fastp and aligned with MiXCR, with productive beta chains retained. Entries are consolidated by CDR3 protein sequence, retaining the most common genes and DNA. What appears here as the V and J calls and clone size reflects TCRdb's work, not the paper's. This sample holds some 1.8 million distinct CDR3 sequences; approximately 39% were observed only once. The ten largest clones take up roughly 23% of the sample.

Broad study findings and their caveats: A strong correlation was found between observed TCR beta diversity and the percentage of naive T cells measured by flow cytometry. Estimates of total diversity based on one million sequenced T cells were regarded as lower bounds and as underestimates. As age increased, observed TCR beta diversity per million T cells dropped in a roughly linear way, and a significant reduction was already evident by age approximately 40. Donor CMV infection status was unknown, potentially confounding age-related changes in expanded clonotypes. Compared with the aged group, the long-lived group had more naive CD4+ T cells, fewer expanded clones and increased TCR diversity, suggesting age selection. Because profiling used bulk unsorted PBMCs, naive and antigen-experienced compartments could not be compared conclusively.

The donors were roughly 40 Caucasian individuals from Russia, aged 6 to 90 years, who were systemically healthy. Each donor gave ten milliliters of peripheral blood, collected into EDTA-treated Vacutainer tubes. PBMCs were isolated by Ficoll-Paque density-gradient centrifugation, with at least 7 million obtained per sample. Trizol reagent was used to extract total RNA from PBMCs, with at least 5 micrograms per sample. The percentages of naive CD45RAhigh/CD27high T cells were determined by flow cytometry on a PBMC aliquot from every donor. The receptor was isolated from a human donor in good health. The sequenced sample consisted of blood. The rearrangement joined TRBV9 to TRBJ2-5; TRBD2 lines up with 9 middle nucleotides. CDR3 protein: CASSKRGEGWETQYF. The DNA sequence follows: TGTGCCAGCAGCAAGCGGGGGGAAGGGTGGGAGACCCAGTACTTC.